The source of this TCR beta chain is a study of T cell responses to AZD1222 COVID-19 vaccine. The sample holds a few counts of this clone. Its target is not known. The CDR3 totals 13 residues. Per the germline V gene, CDR1 is SGHDN and CDR2 is FVKESK. Trimming took 1 base from V and 4 from J, leaving 7 bases between them. Study results and limitations: Seropositivity was recorded at baseline in only five to seven AZD1222 recipients.

TCRdb's table, derived via immunoSEQ multiplex PCR, lists solely in-frame clones and lacks some. The table includes roughly 92,000 clones, 90% detected once. This rearrangement joins TRBV14 to TRBJ1-2; the D is unclear. This specimen consisted of peripheral blood, obtained on day 0 of AZD1222 vaccination. The receptor was isolated from an adult in good health. The CDR3 DNA sequence: TGTGCCAGCAGCCAAGTTAACAGCTATGGCTACACCTTC. Encoded protein: CASSQVNSYGYTF.